This T cell receptor (beta chain) is drawn from a study of beta chain features in type 1 diabetes. Germline V gene lookup returns CDR1 SGHRS and CDR2 YFSETQ. V was pared by 4 bases and J by 4 bases, with 17 bases between. The CDR3 extends over 16 amino acids. This clone was counted only a few times. Its antigen is currently unknown. Study findings and constraints: Shortening of TCRB CDR3s, moderate but significant, appeared in all four CD4+ subsets of Type 1 diabetes patients.

Every isolated RNA sample was fully reverse transcribed, so sequencing captured expressed TCRB transcripts. Samples of naive, central memory and regulatory T cells yielded a mean of about 3.57 million reads. Measured with immunoSEQ multiplex PCR; TCRdb has only the in-frame clones, and not every one. This repertoire shows hundreds of thousands of clones, over 11% found once; its top ten account for just under 0.04%. Sequences were obtained from naive CD4+ T cells from blood. This receptor was obtained from a man aged 18 to 35 with type 1 diabetes. The J gene is TRBJ2-2, the V gene TRBV5-1; D might be TRBD2 (5 bases). The CDR3: CASSTMAMDFTGELFF. The DNA of the CDR3 is TGCGCCAGCAGCACTATGGCGATGGACTTCACCGGGGAGCTGTTTTTT. Complete variable domain (other parts from reference TRBV5-1 and TRBJ2-2): KAGVTQTPRYLIKTRGQQVTLSCSPISGHRSVSWYQQTPGQGLQFLFEYFSETQRNKGNFPGRFSGRQFSNSRSEMNVSTLELGDSALYLCASSTMAMDFTGELFFGEGSRLTVL.